A selection of T cell receptor beta chains follows, all from one sample in a study of identical twins. TCRdb re-analysed the 5' RACE reads in MiXCR, keeping a single row per CDR3 protein. The table shows a few hundred thousand distinct CDR3 sequences, with roughly a tenth occurring only once. Sequenced input: memory T cells sorted from blood. The receptor source for this set is a man aged 45 to 65 in good health. The CDR3 runs from the conserved cysteine through the conserved F or W. Fields, in order: V gene, J gene, clone size, D gene, CDR3 protein, CDR3 DNA. D genes are given only for firm matches. Rows may omit the clone size; those that give it use once, few, many or a size class.

TRBV7-2	TRBJ1-4	.	.	CASSRDTVATNEKLFF	TGTGCCAGCAGCAGGGACACTGTGGCAACTAATGAAAAACTGTTTTTT
TRBV11-3	TRBJ1-1	many	.	CASSSHLENTEAFF	TGTGCCAGCAGCTCCCACCTGGAAAACACTGAAGCTTTCTTT
TRBV3-1	TRBJ2-7	few	.	CASSYGATTYEQYF	TGTGCCAGCAGTTATGGGGCGACAACCTACGAGCAGTACTTC
TRBV2	TRBJ1-6	few	TRBD1	CASTADRARGSPLHF	TGTGCCAGCACCGCTGACAGGGCCCGAGGATCACCCCTCCACTTT
TRBV6-5	TRBJ2-1	.	.	CASSYSRGSGPWGVVEQFF	TGTGCCAGCAGTTACTCGAGAGGCTCAGGTCCCTGGGGCGTGGTTGAGCAGTTCTTC
TRBV4-2	TRBJ2-7	many	TRBD1	CASSRDRGNYEQYF	TGTGCCAGCAGCCGGGACAGGGGGAACTACGAGCAGTACTTC
TRBV12-3/TRBV12-4	TRBJ1-6	.	.	CASSFGGESSPLHF	TGTGCCAGCAGTTTCGGGGGGGAAAGTTCACCCCTCCACTTT
TRBV4-1	TRBJ2-2	.	.	CASSPGTPTGELFF	TGCGCCAGCAGCCCCGGGACACCCACCGGGGAGCTGTTTTTT
TRBV20-1	TRBJ2-5	many	.	CSARTGQETQYF	TGCAGTGCGAGGACCGGACAAGAGACCCAGTATTTC
TRBV7-8	TRBJ1-2	many	.	CASSSPRESLNYGYTF	TGTGCCAGCAGCTCGCCCAGAGAGTCCCTTAACTATGGCTACACCTTC
TRBV5-5	TRBJ2-3	many	.	CASSLVPGGTDTQYF	TGTGCCAGCAGCTTGGTTCCGGGGGGCACAGATACGCAGTATTTT
TRBV29-1	TRBJ1-5	few	TRBD1	CSVVDRGLDQPQHF	TGCAGCGTTGTCGACAGGGGGCTCGATCAGCCCCAGCATTTT
TRBV5-5	TRBJ1-1	few	.	CASSLATWDTEAFF	TGTGCCAGCAGCCTCGCAACGTGGGACACTGAAGCTTTCTTT
TRBV18	TRBJ2-1	.	TRBD2	CASSPTSGTSFSYNEQFF	TGTGCCAGCTCCCCGACTAGCGGGACCTCTTTCTCCTACAATGAGCAGTTCTTC
TRBV6-5	TRBJ2-5	few	.	CASSYGLGGEETQYF	TGTGCCAGCAGTTACGGATTGGGGGGAGAAGAGACCCAGTACTTC
TRBV7-2	TRBJ2-7	.	.	CASTSSLKPREQYF	TGTGCCAGCACCTCCTCTCTTAAGCCTCGTGAGCAGTACTTC
TRBV27	TRBJ2-7	few	.	CASSLLGAREYEQYF	TGTGCCAGCAGTTTATTAGGGGCGCGGGAATACGAGCAGTACTTC
TRBV7-9	TRBJ2-3	many	TRBD2	CASSPLAGAADTQYF	TGTGCCAGCAGCCCTCTAGCGGGAGCTGCAGATACGCAGTATTTT
TRBV11-1	TRBJ2-3	many	.	CASSKSRGPSPRTDTQYF	TGTGCCAGCAGCAAATCCCGGGGCCCGAGTCCCCGCACAGATACGCAGTATTTT
TRBV28	TRBJ2-3	many	.	CACSRDRSTDTQYF	TGTGCCTGTTCCAGGGACCGAAGCACAGATACGCAGTATTTT